Listed below are T cell receptor beta chains from one sample, sequenced in a study of cytomegalovirus exposure and HLA in healthy donors. TCRdb's copy holds only in-frame clones and misses some; the assay was immunoSEQ multiplex PCR. The repertoire holds 100,000 or so clones, with about 81% as singletons. Material: PBMCs. The receptors originated from a man aged 25 to 40 in good health and CMV-seronegative. Each CDR3 is given with its conserved first and last residue. D genes are given only for firm matches. Only some rows state a clone size, as once, few, many or a class for expanded clones.

>NA|TRBV28|TRBJ1-2|NA
CAGSGMNYGYTF
TGTGCCGGTTCCGGGATGAACTATGGCTACACCTTC
>NA|TRBV5-6|TRBJ1-1|TRBD1
CASSLTGEFNTEAFF
TGTGCCAGCAGCTTGACAGGGGAATTTAACACTGAAGCTTTCTTT
>NA|TRBV18|TRBJ2-1|TRBD2
CASSLIGTSGRAGTYNEQFF
TGTGCCAGCTCACTCATAGGGACTAGCGGGAGGGCCGGCACCTACAATGAGCAGTTCTTC
>NA|TRBV7-2|TRBJ2-5|TRBD1
CASSSWTGKETQYF
TGTGCCAGCAGCTCCTGGACAGGGAAAGAGACCCAGTACTTC
>once|TRBV19|TRBJ1-1|NA
CASRRGGTNTEAFF
TGTGCCAGTAGGAGAGGGGGAACGAACACTGAAGCTTTCTTT
>few|TRBV2|TRBJ2-3|TRBD1
CASSWTGSASTDTQYF
TGTGCCAGCAGTTGGACAGGGTCAGCGAGCACAGATACGCAGTATTTT
>NA|TRBV9|TRBJ2-7|NA
CASSVDGRSYEQYF
TGTGCCAGCAGCGTAGATGGTCGGTCCTACGAGCAGTACTTC
>NA|TRBV4-1|TRBJ1-2|TRBD1
CVSSQGTGVGYTF
TGCGTCAGCAGCCAAGGGACAGGGGTCGGCTACACCTTC
>NA|TRBV5-5|TRBJ2-1|TRBD2
CASSLSPGGYNEQFF
TGTGCCAGCAGCTTGAGTCCGGGAGGGTACAATGAGCAGTTCTTC
>once|TRBV6-5|TRBJ1-1|TRBD1
CASSYWDRNTEAFF
TGTGCCAGCAGTTATTGGGACAGGAACACTGAAGCTTTCTTT
>once|TRBV29-1|TRBJ2-3|NA
CSVSDSRTDTQYF
TGCAGCGTCTCAGACAGCCGCACAGATACGCAGTATTTT
>NA|TRBV5-4|TRBJ2-2|NA
CASSSNTGELFF
TGTGCCAGCAGCTCAAACACCGGGGAGCTGTTTTTT
>NA|TRBV20-1|TRBJ2-7|NA
CSAMDYYEQYF
TGCAGTGCTATGGACTACTACGAGCAGTACTTC
>NA|TRBV25-1|TRBJ2-2|TRBD1
CASTQQGVGTGELFF
TGTGCCAGCACCCAACAGGGGGTTGGGACCGGGGAGCTGTTTTTT
>few|TRBV19|TRBJ1-4|NA
CASSPSVSGPMEKLFF
TGTGCCAGTAGTCCGAGTGTGTCAGGCCCGATGGAAAAACTGTTTTTT
>NA|TRBV5-1|TRBJ2-3|NA
CASSRSDNTDTQYF
TGCGCCAGCAGCCGCTCGGACAACACAGATACGCAGTATTTT
>NA|TRBV5-1|TRBJ1-4|TRBD1
CASRGQATNEKLFF
TGCGCCAGCAGGGGACAGGCAACTAATGAAAAACTGTTTTTT
>few|TRBV7-9|TRBJ2-5|NA
CASSLLETQYF
TGTGCCAGCAGCTTACTGGAGACCCAGTACTTC
>NA|TRBV6-7|TRBJ2-7|TRBD1
CASSYRGSGQQYF
TGTGCCAGCAGCTACAGGGGATCCGGCCAGCAGTACTTC
>NA|TRBV4-1|TRBJ2-3|NA
CASSQGWQTSTDTQYF
TGCGCCAGCAGCCAGGGCTGGCAGACATCCACAGATACGCAGTATTTT